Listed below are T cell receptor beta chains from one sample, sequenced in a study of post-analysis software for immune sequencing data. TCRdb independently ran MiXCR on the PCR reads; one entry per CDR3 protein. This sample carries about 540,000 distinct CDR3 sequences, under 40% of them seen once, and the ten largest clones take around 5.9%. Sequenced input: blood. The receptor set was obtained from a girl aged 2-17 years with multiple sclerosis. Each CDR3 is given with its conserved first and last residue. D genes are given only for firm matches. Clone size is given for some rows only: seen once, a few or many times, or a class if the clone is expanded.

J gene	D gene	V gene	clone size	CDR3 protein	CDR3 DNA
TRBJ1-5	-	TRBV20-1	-	CSARVGTPNYSNQPQHF	TGCAGTGCTAGAGTTGGGACACCAAATTATAGCAATCAGCCCCAGCATTTT
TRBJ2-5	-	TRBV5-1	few	CASSFTSQGGTQYF	TGCGCCAGCAGCTTCACTAGCCAAGGGGGGACCCAGTACTTC
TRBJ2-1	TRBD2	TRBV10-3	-	CAISDPTSGGFYNEQFF	TGTGCCATCAGTGACCCGACTAGCGGGGGCTTCTACAATGAGCAGTTCTTC
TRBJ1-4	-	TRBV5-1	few	CASSLYGTDEKLFF	TGCGCCAGCAGCTTGTACGGGACGGATGAAAAACTGTTTTTT
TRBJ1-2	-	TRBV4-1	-	CASSQDLAREGFGYGYTF	TGCGCCAGCAGCCAAGATCTGGCCAGGGAGGGATTTGGATATGGCTACACCTTC
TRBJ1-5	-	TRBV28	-	CASSEALRQPQHF	TGTGCCAGCAGTGAGGCCCTTCGGCAGCCCCAGCATTTT
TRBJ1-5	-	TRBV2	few	CASSQDSFGQPQHF	TGTGCCAGCAGTCAGGACAGTTTCGGTCAGCCCCAGCATTTT
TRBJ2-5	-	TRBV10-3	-	CAIRGANRSWGTQYF	TGTGCCATCAGGGGCGCGAATCGGTCATGGGGGACCCAGTACTTC
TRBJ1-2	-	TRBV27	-	CASSPQDRTYGYTF	TGTGCCAGCAGTCCGCAAGACAGGACTTATGGCTACACCTTC
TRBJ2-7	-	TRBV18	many	CASSLSGSYEQYF	TGCGCCAGCAGCTTGTCGGGTTCCTACGAGCAGTACTTC
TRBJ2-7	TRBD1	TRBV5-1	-	CASSLVGTVNEQYF	TGCGCCAGCAGCTTGGTGGGGACAGTCAACGAGCAGTACTTC
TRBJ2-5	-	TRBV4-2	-	CASSQVDRSQETQYF	TGTGCCAGCAGCCAAGTCGATAGGTCCCAAGAGACCCAGTACTTC
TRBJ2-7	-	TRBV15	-	CATSSYGPGEREQYF	TGTGCCACCAGCAGCTATGGACCGGGGGAACGCGAGCAGTACTTC
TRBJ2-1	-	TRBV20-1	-	CSARTWGGRYNEQFF	TGCAGTGCTAGAACCTGGGGGGGCCGCTACAATGAGCAGTTCTTC
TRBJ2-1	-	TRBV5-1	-	CASSLPQGKGQFF	TGCGCCAGCAGTTTGCCACAGGGAAAAGGGCAGTTCTTC
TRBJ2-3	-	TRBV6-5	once	CTSSYTHTRSTDTQYF	TGTACCAGCAGTTACACACATACACGCAGCACAGATACGCAGTATTTT
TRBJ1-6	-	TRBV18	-	CASPDPNNSPLHF	TGTGCCAGCCCCGATCCAAATAATTCACCCCTCCACTTT
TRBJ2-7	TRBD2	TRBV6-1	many	CASSEWVAGGLYEQYF	TGTGCCAGCAGTGAATGGGTAGCGGGGGGCCTCTACGAGCAGTACTTC
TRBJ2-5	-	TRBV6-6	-	CASSYRLQETQYF	TGTGCCAGCAGTTACAGGTTACAAGAGACCCAGTACTTC
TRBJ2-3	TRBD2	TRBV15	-	CATSRLAGTDTQYF	TGTGCCACCAGCAGACTAGCGGGCACAGATACGCAGTATTTT
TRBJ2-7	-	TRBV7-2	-	CASSFIFYEQYF	TGTGCCAGCAGCTTCATCTTCTACGAGCAGTACTTC
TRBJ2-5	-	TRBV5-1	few	CASSKARGSGETQYF	TGCGCCAGCAGCAAGGCCCGGGGATCGGGCGAGACCCAGTACTTC
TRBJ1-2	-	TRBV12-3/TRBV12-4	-	CASSYPVSNYGYTF	TGTGCCAGCAGTTACCCGGTGTCTAACTATGGCTACACCTTC
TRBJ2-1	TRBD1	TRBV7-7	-	CASSEGTAPYNEQFF	TGTGCCAGCAGCGAGGGGACAGCACCCTACAATGAGCAGTTCTTC
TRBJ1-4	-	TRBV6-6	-	CASSRTRQGDREKLFF	TGTGCCAGCAGCCGAACTCGTCAGGGAGACCGGGAAAAACTGTTTTTT
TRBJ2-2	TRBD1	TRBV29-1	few	CSVEDRVDTGELFF	TGCAGCGTTGAGGACAGGGTGGACACCGGGGAGCTGTTTTTT
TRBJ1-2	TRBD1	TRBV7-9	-	CASSFQETGDYGYTF	TGTGCCAGCAGCTTTCAAGAGACAGGGGACTATGGCTACACCTTC
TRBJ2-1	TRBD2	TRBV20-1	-	CSARDRTSGGFRDEQFF	TGCAGTGCTAGAGATCGGACTAGCGGGGGGTTCAGGGATGAGCAGTTCTTC
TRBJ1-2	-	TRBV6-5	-	CASSPSISYGYTF	TGTGCCAGCTCCCCCAGCATTTCCTATGGCTACACCTTC
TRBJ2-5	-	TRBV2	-	CASCRDSQETQYF	TGTGCCAGCTGCCGGGACTCCCAAGAGACCCAGTACTTC
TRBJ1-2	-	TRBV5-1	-	CASASTSGGQPFGYTF	TGCGCCAGCGCTTCTACCTCGGGGGGCCAGCCTTTTGGCTACACCTTC